The T cell receptor (beta chain) described here comes from a study of blood T cells in healthy people across ages. Remarks on this clonotype: Its cognate antigen is unknown.

For the second PCR, which ran for 7 to 11 cycles, a sample-barcoded 5' primer and a J-beta primer mix were used. TCRdb fed the 5' RACE reads into MiXCR, producing one record per CDR3 protein. This table has around 1.5 million distinct CDR3 sequences, about 35% appearing once. Germline assignment: CDR1 SGDLS and CDR2 YYNGEE. CDR3 length: 17 residues. The V end was cut by 4 bases, the J end by 5 bases, with 22 bases between. Study-wide results and caveats: Unsorted PBMCs blocked a conclusive comparison of naive and antigen-experienced cells.

V gene TRBV9 combines with J gene TRBJ2-1; D is perhaps TRBD2 (7 bases). The receptor was derived from a woman in her 30s in good health. Specimen: blood. CDR3 loop: CASSRGSGGQTDNEQFF. CDR3 nucleotides: TGTGCCAGCAGCCGAGGCTCGGGAGGACAGACCGACAATGAGCAGTTCTTC. Filled out from reference TRBV9 and TRBJ2-1, the complete variable domain reads DSGVTQTPKHLITATGQRVTLRCSPRSGDLSVYWYQQSLDQGLQFLIQYYNGEERAKGNILERFSAQQFPDLHSELNLSSLELGDSALYFCASSRGSGGQTDNEQFFGPGTRLTVL.